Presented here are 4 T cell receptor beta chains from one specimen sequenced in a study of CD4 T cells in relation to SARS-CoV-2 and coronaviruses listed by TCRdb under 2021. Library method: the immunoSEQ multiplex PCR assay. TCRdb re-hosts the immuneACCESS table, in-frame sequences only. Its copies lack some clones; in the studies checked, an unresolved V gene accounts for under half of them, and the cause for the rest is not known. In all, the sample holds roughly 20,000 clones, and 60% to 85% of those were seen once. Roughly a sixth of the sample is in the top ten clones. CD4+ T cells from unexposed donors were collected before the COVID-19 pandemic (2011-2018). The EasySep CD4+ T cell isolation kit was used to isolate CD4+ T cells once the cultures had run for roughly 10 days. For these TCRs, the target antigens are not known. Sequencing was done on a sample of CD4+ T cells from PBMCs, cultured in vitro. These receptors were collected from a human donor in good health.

The DNA for the CDR3 is TGTGCCAGCAGCGATCAGGGTGGCAATGAGCAGTTCTTC. This codes for CASSDQGGNEQFF. The V call is TRBV5-4, the J call TRBJ2-1; maybe TRBD1 (5 bases). Trimming removed 4 bases at V and 6 bases at J, with 11 bases between. The CDR3 spans 13 residues. CDR1 is SGHNT and CDR2 is YYREEE in the germline V gene (reference sequence). The whole variable domain, remainder taken from reference TRBV5-4 and TRBJ2-1, is ETGVTQSPTHLIKTRGQQVTLRCSSQSGHNTVSWYQQALGQGPQFIFQYYREEENGRGNFPPRFSGLQFPNYSSELNVNALELDDSALYLCASSDQGGNEQFFGPGTRLTVL.

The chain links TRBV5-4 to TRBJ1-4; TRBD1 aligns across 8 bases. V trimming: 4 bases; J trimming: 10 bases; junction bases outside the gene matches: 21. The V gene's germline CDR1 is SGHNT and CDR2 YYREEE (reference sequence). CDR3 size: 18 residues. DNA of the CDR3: TGTGCCAGCAGCCTAGGATTGTACGGACAGGGAAAGGGATCAAAACTGTTTTTT. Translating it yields CASSLGLYGQGKGSKLFF.

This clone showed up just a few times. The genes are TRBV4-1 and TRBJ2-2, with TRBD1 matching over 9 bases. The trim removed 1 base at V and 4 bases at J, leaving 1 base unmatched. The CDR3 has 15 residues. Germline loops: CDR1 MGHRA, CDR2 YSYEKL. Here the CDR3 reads CASSQGQGVTGELFF. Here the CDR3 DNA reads TGCGCCAGCAGCCAAGGACAGGGGGTCACCGGGGAGCTGTTTTTT.

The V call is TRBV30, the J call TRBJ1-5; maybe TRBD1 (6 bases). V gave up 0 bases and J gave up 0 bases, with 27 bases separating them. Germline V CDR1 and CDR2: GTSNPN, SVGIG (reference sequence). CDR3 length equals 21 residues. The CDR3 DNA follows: TGTGCCTGGAGTGTAAAAGGACTGGGGGCCCTCCGCGTGGATAGCAATCAGCCCCAGCATTTT. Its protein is CAWSVKGLGALRVDSNQPQHF.